The rows below give T cell receptor beta chains drawn from one sample of a study of blood T cell repertoires in COVID-19. Clones were read by immunoSEQ multiplex PCR, and TCRdb kept only the in-frame ones, dropping some. Among 50,000 to 75,000 clones listed, around 81% were seen once. The sample taken for sequencing was peripheral blood. Receptors were obtained from an elderly woman with active or convalescent COVID-19. CDR3s include the opening cysteine and the closing phenylalanine or tryptophan. The D gene is left open where the match is weak. Size tells how often a clone was seen (once, few, many) or the class of an expanded clone, and some rows leave it out.

D	size	J	V	DNA	CDR3
-	few	TRBJ2-7	TRBV5-1	TGCGCCAGCAGGCCGCAGGGGAATACCTACGAGCAGTACTTC	CASRPQGNTYEQYF
-	-	TRBJ2-5	TRBV19	TGTGCCAGTAGTATGACGGGTGAGACCCAGTACTTC	CASSMTGETQYF
TRBD1	-	TRBJ1-4	TRBV6-5	TGTGCCAGCGCCGGGACAGGGGATTCGGGAAAACTGTTTTTT	CASAGTGDSGKLFF
TRBD2	-	TRBJ2-1	TRBV3-1/TRBV3-2	TGTGCCAGCAGCCAACCTAGCGGGGGGGCTTATAATGAGCAGTTCTTC	CASSQPSGGAYNEQFF
TRBD1	once	TRBJ1-5	TRBV6-2/TRBV6-3	TGTGCCAGCAGCCGGACAGGAGGTTATCAGCCCCAGCATTTT	CASSRTGGYQPQHF
TRBD1	-	TRBJ1-1	TRBV5-1	TGCGCCAGCAGCACCGGGACAGTCAACACTGAAGCTTTCTTT	CASSTGTVNTEAFF
-	-	TRBJ2-7	TRBV6-5	TGTGCCAGCAGGTCGGACAGAGCCTCCTACGAGCAGTACTTC	CASRSDRASYEQYF
TRBD1	-	TRBJ2-7	TRBV4-3	TGCGCCAGCAGCCAAGAGGTGGGACAGGGTAGGAACGAGCAGTACTTC	CASSQEVGQGRNEQYF
TRBD1	-	TRBJ1-2	TRBV27	TGTGCCAGCAGCAAAGGGGGCGCAGTCTATGGCTACACCTTC	CASSKGGAVYGYTF
-	few	TRBJ2-2	TRBV6-5	TGTGCCAGCAGTTCCATTACCGGGGAGCTGTTTTTT	CASSSITGELFF
TRBD1	few	TRBJ1-1	TRBV19	TGTGCCAGTAGTCCTGTGGGACAGGGAGGCACTGAAGCTTTCTTT	CASSPVGQGGTEAFF
-	few	TRBJ1-5	TRBV7-9	TGTGCCAGCAGCTTTATGGGAGGGGACAATCAGCCCCAGCATTTT	CASSFMGGDNQPQHF
TRBD2	-	TRBJ2-1	TRBV7-2	TGTGCCAGCAGCTTAGGTCCGACGAGCGGGGGGGCAAACAATGAGCAGTTCTTC	CASSLGPTSGGANNEQFF
TRBD1	-	TRBJ2-1	TRBV20-1	TGCAGTGCTAGTAAGGGACAGGGTTCCAATGAGCAGTTCTTC	CSASKGQGSNEQFF
-	-	TRBJ2-7	TRBV11-3	TGTGCCAGCAGCTTAACTCCGAAATCCTACGAGCAGTACTTC	CASSLTPKSYEQYF
-	-	TRBJ2-7	TRBV6-8	TGTGCCAGCAATGATCCTCCAGGGGAGTCCTACGAGCAGTACTTC	CASNDPPGESYEQYF
-	-	TRBJ2-7	TRBV5-1	TGCGCCAGCAGCTTAGCCAGGGATCGGTACGAGCAGTACTTC	CASSLARDRYEQYF
-	few	TRBJ1-6	TRBV2	TGTGCCAGCAGTAGGGCAGGGGACTATAATTCACCCCTCCACTTT	CASSRAGDYNSPLHF
TRBD1	few	TRBJ2-2	TRBV27	TGTGCCAGAGGAGAGCATCAGCCTGACAGGGTTTCCGGGGAGCTGTTTTTT	CARGEHQPDRVSGELFF
-	-	TRBJ2-5	TRBV28	TGTGCCAGCAGTCACCCTCTTGGTGGCTCTTACCAAGAGACCCAGTACTTC	CASSHPLGGSYQETQYF
TRBD2	-	TRBJ2-3	TRBV6-4	TGTGCCAGCAGTGATGGGGGGGTGAGCACAGATACGCAGTATTTT	CASSDGGVSTDTQYF
TRBD2	once	TRBJ2-2	TRBV14	TGTGCCAGCAGCCAAGTGTGGGAGGGGCCCACCGACACCGGGGAGCTGTTTTTT	CASSQVWEGPTDTGELFF
-	-	TRBJ1-4	TRBV18	TGTGCCAGCTCACTGCGGGACTTCGAAAAACTGTTTTTT	CASSLRDFEKLFF
-	-	TRBJ1-1	TRBV7-2	TGTGCCAGCAGCTTTCCTCCAGGGGTCGCTGAAGCTTTCTTT	CASSFPPGVAEAFF
TRBD1	-	TRBJ2-7	TRBV19	TGTGCCAGTAGTCCGAAACAGGGGTTGACGTACGAGCAGTACTTC	CASSPKQGLTYEQYF
TRBD1	-	TRBJ1-2	TRBV7-2	TGTGCCAGCAGCCCCGCTCCAGGGGGCAACTATGGCTACACCTTC	CASSPAPGGNYGYTF
TRBD1	-	TRBJ2-6	TRBV5-4	TGTGCCAGCAGCCCCTCCGGGACAGGGTTATCTGGGGCCAACGTCCTGACTTTC	CASSPSGTGLSGANVLTF
TRBD1	-	TRBJ1-5	TRBV4-1	TGCGCCAGCAGCCCTCCGGGACAGGGGGAACCTAGCAATCAGCCCCAGCATTTT	CASSPPGQGEPSNQPQHF
TRBD1	few	TRBJ2-1	TRBV12-5	TGTGCTAGTGGGGACCGGGACAGGGGATACAATGAGCAGTTCTTC	CASGDRDRGYNEQFF
TRBD1	-	TRBJ1-1	TRBV5-1	TGCGCCAGCAGCAGCGGACAGGGAGGATCGAACACTGAAGCTTTCTTT	CASSSGQGGSNTEAFF
TRBD1	-	TRBJ1-5	TRBV7-8	TGTGCCAGCAGCTCGGGTGGCAGGGGGCCGGATCAGCCCCAGCATTTT	CASSSGGRGPDQPQHF
-	-	TRBJ1-1	TRBV3-1/TRBV3-2	TGTGCCAGCAGCCTAAACAGGGACACTGAAGCTTTCTTT	CASSLNRDTEAFF
TRBD1	-	TRBJ1-5	TRBV29-1	TGCAGCGTTGCGACAGGGCTTTACAATCAGCCCCAGCATTTT	CSVATGLYNQPQHF
-	few	TRBJ1-3	TRBV6-5	TGTGCCAGCAGTTATACTGCCGGAAACACCATATATTTT	CASSYTAGNTIYF
-	-	TRBJ1-4	TRBV28	TGTGCCAGCTCCTCGGAGGTACGATATGCAACTAATGAAAAACTGTTTTTT	CASSSEVRYATNEKLFF
-	-	TRBJ2-6	TRBV5-1	TGCGCCAGCGGGGGATGGACAGACTCTGGGGCCAACGTCCTGACTTTC	CASGGWTDSGANVLTF
-	-	TRBJ1-2	TRBV9	TGTGCCAGCAGCGTAGTATGGGGCAGCACTCATTTGTGGGGCCTCTACACCTTC	CASSVVWGSTHLWGLYTF
-	-	TRBJ1-1	TRBV28	TGTGCCAGCAAAATCCCGGGACTCACGGCGGGCACTGAAGCTTTCTTT	CASKIPGLTAGTEAFF
TRBD1	-	TRBJ1-1	TRBV15	TGTGCCACCAGCCGGGGACAGGATGTGACTGAAGCTTTCTTT	CATSRGQDVTEAFF
-	-	TRBJ1-2	TRBV2	TGTGCCAGCAGGTCAGGGGAAGGTGCGGGCGGCTACACCTTC	CASRSGEGAGGYTF
TRBD1	once	TRBJ2-2	TRBV7-2	TGTGCCAGCAGCCCACAGGGGGCCTACACCGGGGAGCTGTTTTTT	CASSPQGAYTGELFF
-	-	TRBJ1-2	TRBV6-6	TGTGCCAGCAGCCCCAACCTATGGGGCTACACCTTC	CASSPNLWGYTF
-	-	TRBJ1-2	TRBV11-2	TGTGCCAGCAGCTTTGGCCAGATCTATGGCTACACCTTC	CASSFGQIYGYTF
TRBD1	-	TRBJ1-2	TRBV5-6	TGTGCCAGCAGCTCGGGACAGGGGAACTATGGCTACACCTTC	CASSSGQGNYGYTF
TRBD1	-	TRBJ1-5	TRBV7-2	TGTGCCAGCAGCTTACAGACGGGACAGCCTTATCAGCCCCAGCATTTT	CASSLQTGQPYQPQHF
TRBD1	-	TRBJ1-1	TRBV7-2	TGTGCCAGCAGCCCCACAGGGGTTGCGAAGACTGAAGCTTTCTTT	CASSPTGVAKTEAFF
-	-	TRBJ1-1	TRBV28	TGTGCCAGCAGCCCGTTATATGAAGCTTTCTTT	CASSPLYEAFF
-	-	TRBJ1-6	TRBV7-9	TGTGCCAGCAGCTTAGAAGCGGGCCAAAATTCACCCCTCCACTTT	CASSLEAGQNSPLHF
-	-	TRBJ2-7	TRBV2	TGTGCCAGCAGTGGGCCCAGCGAGAGTAGCGTCCACGAGCAGTACTTC	CASSGPSESSVHEQYF
TRBD2	-	TRBJ2-2	TRBV19	TGTGCCAGTAGTATGTCGGGACTAGCGGGGGGACTTAACACCGGGGAGCTGTTTTTT	CASSMSGLAGGLNTGELFF
TRBD2	-	TRBJ2-1	TRBV6-2/TRBV6-3	TGTGCCAGCAGTAGCGGGGGTGAGCAGTTCTTC	CASSSGGEQFF
-	-	TRBJ1-4	TRBV10-3	TGTGCCATCGGGGCAGGACAAAATGAAAAACTGTTTTTT	CAIGAGQNEKLFF
-	-	TRBJ1-3	TRBV3-1/TRBV3-2	TGTGCCAGCAGCCAAGTAAGGGGCATCTCTGGAAACACCATATATTTT	CASSQVRGISGNTIYF
-	-	TRBJ1-1	TRBV5-1	TGCGCCAGCAGCTTGGCCGGCAGGGAAGCTTTCTTT	CASSLAGREAFF
-	few	TRBJ1-5	TRBV25-1	TGTGCCAGCAGTCAATCGGGGGTGGGCAATCAGCCCCAGCATTTT	CASSQSGVGNQPQHF
TRBD2	-	TRBJ2-1	TRBV24-1	TGTGCCACCAGTGTCGGCCCGGGGCAGGGAGGGCAATACAATGAGCAGTTCTTC	CATSVGPGQGGQYNEQFF